This T cell receptor beta chain was retrieved from a study of blood T cell repertoires in COVID-19 (dated by TCRdb to about 2020). Study-level background: Samples from collaborators originated in the United States, Italy and Spain and spanned both the acute and convalescent phases of COVID-19. The prospective study material was composed of cDNA or gDNA derived from T cells, B-cell-depleted T cells, or PBMCs. Deeply sampled blood TCRbeta repertoires from subjects exposed to, actively infected with, or recovered from COVID-19 were included in the dataset. The repertoires were made available in a free public database intended to serve as a resource for research on the immune response to SARS-CoV-2. Samples were obtained from the ongoing ImmuneRACE study (first 160 participants) and from 950 to 1,500 subjects provided by 6 global collaborators. A de-identified subject ID, COVID-19 status, age in years and sex were almost always included in the sample metadata. HLA class I and class II types, where available, came from metadata supplied by the sample provider rather than from assay-based typing.

Participants in the prospective study were enrolled through a virtual design, were aged roughly 18 to 100 years, and lived in roughly 24 United States geographic areas. In the prospective study, cohorts were assigned on the basis of participant-reported clinical history obtained from a screening survey and a study questionnaire. Mobile phlebotomists in the prospective study collected whole blood, serum and a nasopharyngeal or oropharyngeal swab from every participant. Additional blood draws and questionnaires over an approximately two-month period could optionally be provided by prospective study participants. Before DNA extraction, prospective study blood samples were shipped either frozen or at room temperature. The paper as a whole reports these results and caveats: The amount of clinical and demographic metadata varied by source and participant and was provided uncurated.

Reading from cysteine to phenylalanine, the CDR3 counts 16 amino acids. Only CDR3 DNA is held: 48 bases, read in frame from base 1. CDR1 and CDR2, per the germline V gene, are SGHRS and YFSETQ. Compared with germline, V lacks 3 bases and J lacks 7 bases; bases without a gene match: 9. TCRbeta CDR3 regions were amplified from genomic DNA using the immunoSEQ Assay, a bias-controlled multiplex PCR. Regarding the original processing steps: The number of nucleated cells in each sample was estimated by amplification of reference gene primers within the assay. Sequence reads were collapsed and filtered to measure the absolute abundance of every unique TCRbeta CDR3 rearrangement. Productive Simpson clonality was computed per sample as the square root of Simpson's diversity index over productive rearrangements. Not all clones reach the TCRdb copy of this immuneACCESS table, which keeps in-frame sequences only. Checked studies attribute under half of the gap to unresolved V genes and leave the rest unexplained. D and trimming come from the DNA, and the V and J calls and clone size come from that table. The sample data list about 180,000 clones, and about 91% of these were observed just once. Together, the top ten hold 2% to 2.5% of the sample.

This clone was seen more than once but under ten times. Its target antigen remains unknown. Base qualities are not recorded, but no much larger clone differs from it by a single base. The TCR originated in a woman aged 40 to 50 with acute COVID-19. This chain is built from TRBV5-1 and TRBJ2-1; TRBD2 matches 11 bases in the middle. Source material: PBMCs or T cells enriched from blood (not recorded which). The DNA is as follows: TGCGCCAGCAGCTCCCAACTAGCGGGAGTGGGGAATGAGCAGTTCTTC. This codes for CASSSQLAGVGNEQFF.